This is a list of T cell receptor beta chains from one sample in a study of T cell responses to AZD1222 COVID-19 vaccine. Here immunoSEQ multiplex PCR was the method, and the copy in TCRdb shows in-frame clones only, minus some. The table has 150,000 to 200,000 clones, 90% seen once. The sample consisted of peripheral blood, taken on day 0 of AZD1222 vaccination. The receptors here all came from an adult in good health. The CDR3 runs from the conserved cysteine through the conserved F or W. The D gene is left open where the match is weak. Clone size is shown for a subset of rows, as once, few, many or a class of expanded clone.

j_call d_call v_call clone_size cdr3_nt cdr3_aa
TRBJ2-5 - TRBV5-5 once TGTGCCAGCAGCTTGGGAGGGGAAGAGACCCAGTACTTC CASSLGGEETQYF
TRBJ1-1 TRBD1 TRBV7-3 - TGTGCCAGCAGCCAAACAGGGGGCACTGAAGCTTTCTTT CASSQTGGTEAFF
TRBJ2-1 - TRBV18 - TGTGCCAGCTCACAGAGGAGGAATGAGCAGTTCTTC CASSQRRNEQFF
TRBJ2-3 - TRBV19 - TGTGCCAGTATCACGGGAGATACGCAGTATTTT CASITGDTQYF
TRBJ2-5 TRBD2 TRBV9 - TGTGCCAGCAGCAGTTTAGCGGGGGGGATGACCCAGTACTTC CASSSLAGGMTQYF
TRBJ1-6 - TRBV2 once TGTGCCAGCAGTGACAGGGGTAACTATAATTCACCCCTCCACTTT CASSDRGNYNSPLHF
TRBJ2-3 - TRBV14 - TGTGCCAGCAGCCAACAGGCCCGCACAGATACGCAGTATTTT CASSQQARTDTQYF
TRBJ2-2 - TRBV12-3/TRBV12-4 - TGTGCCAGCAGTCACCGTATCGGGGAGCTGTTTTTT CASSHRIGELFF
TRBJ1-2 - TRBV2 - TGTGCCAGCACTGGGCAACAGGGAAAGTATGGCTACACCTTC CASTGQQGKYGYTF
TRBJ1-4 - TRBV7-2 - TGTGCCAGCAGCTTAGAGTACCGAAATGAAAAACTGTTTTTT CASSLEYRNEKLFF
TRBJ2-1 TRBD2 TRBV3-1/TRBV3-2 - TGTGCCAGCAGCCAAGATGAGCGGGGGGCCTACAATGAGCAGTTCTTC CASSQDERGAYNEQFF
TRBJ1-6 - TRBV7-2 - TGTGCCAGCAGCCCCTGGGACGGGTATAATTCACCCCTCCACTTT CASSPWDGYNSPLHF
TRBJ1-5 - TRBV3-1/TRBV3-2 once TGTGCCAGCAGCCAAGATCCAGGCTTGTTAGTCGATCAGCCCCAGCATTTT CASSQDPGLLVDQPQHF
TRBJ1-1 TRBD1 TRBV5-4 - TGTGCCAGCAGCCCGGACAGGGTTAGGACTGAAGCTTTCTTT CASSPDRVRTEAFF
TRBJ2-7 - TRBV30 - TGTGCCTGGAGTGGGGAAACCTACGAGCAGTACTTC CAWSGETYEQYF
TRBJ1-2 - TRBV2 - TGTGCCAGCAGCGGGACGGGACATGCGGGCTACACCTTC CASSGTGHAGYTF
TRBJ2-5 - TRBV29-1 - TGCAGCGCCAGAGGGGGGTATCGAGAGACCCAGTACTTC CSARGGYRETQYF